This is a list of T cell receptor beta chains from one sample in a study of blood T cell repertoires in COVID-19. Clones were read by immunoSEQ multiplex PCR, and TCRdb kept only the in-frame ones, dropping some. The sample contains around 320,000 clones, 85% of which appear only once. Sample: peripheral blood. These receptors were obtained from a human donor in a cohort sampled during active COVID-19. CDR3s include the opening cysteine and the closing phenylalanine or tryptophan. The D gene is left open where the match is weak. A row's size may be missing; if present it is once, few, many or a size class.

>TRBV15|TRBJ2-7|TRBD1|.
TGTGCCACTCCCGGGACAGGGGTATACGAGCAGTACTTC
CATPGTGVYEQYF
>TRBV7-3|TRBJ2-1|TRBD2|few
TGTGCCAGCAGCTTACAACCAGGGACTAGCCCTTACAATGAGCAGTTCTTC
CASSLQPGTSPYNEQFF
>TRBV5-6|TRBJ2-5|TRBD1|.
TGTGCCAGCAGCACCACCAGGGGACAGGGGGTATTAGAGACCCAGTACTTC
CASSTTRGQGVLETQYF
>TRBV12-5|TRBJ2-1|TRBD1|.
TGTGCTAGCCATCGGACAGGGAAATACAATGAGCAGTTCTTC
CASHRTGKYNEQFF
>TRBV30|TRBJ2-7|TRBD1|few
TGTGCCTGGAAGACAGGGGTCGAGCAGTACTTC
CAWKTGVEQYF
>TRBV6-1|TRBJ1-5|.|few
TGTGCCAGCAGTTCTAATAGCAATCAGCCCCAGCATTTT
CASSSNSNQPQHF
>TRBV20-1|TRBJ1-2|.|.
TGCAGTGCCCAAGAGAATAACGGCTACACCTTC
CSAQENNGYTF
>TRBV18|TRBJ2-1|TRBD2|.
TGTGCCAGCTCACCACCACTACCCCTAGCGGGGGGGAATAATGAGCAGTTCTTC
CASSPPLPLAGGNNEQFF
>TRBV5-1|TRBJ1-5|.|.
TGCGCCAGCAGCTTGAGGCCAGGAAATCAGCCCCAGCATTTT
CASSLRPGNQPQHF
>TRBV2|TRBJ1-2|TRBD1|.
TGTGCCAGCAGTCCGGGACAGGGATATGGCTACACCTTC
CASSPGQGYGYTF
>TRBV18|TRBJ1-2|TRBD1|once
TGTGCCAGCTCACCACCTGGGACAGGGGGTTCAGTGCCATACACCTTC
CASSPPGTGGSVPYTF
>TRBV25-1|TRBJ1-2|TRBD1|.
TGTGCCACCTCAGGGGGGAACTCTAACTATGGCTACACCTTC
CATSGGNSNYGYTF
>TRBV11-3|TRBJ2-3|TRBD1|.
TGTGCCAGCAGCCGACAGGGAGATACGCAGTATTTT
CASSRQGDTQYF
>TRBV6-5|TRBJ1-2|.|once
TGTGCCACCAGACCGGGACTTAGGGATGGCTACACCTTC
CATRPGLRDGYTF
>TRBV30|TRBJ1-4|.|.
TGTGCCTGGAGTGTTCGTGGCGAAAAACTGTTTTTT
CAWSVRGEKLFF
>TRBV7-9|TRBJ2-1|.|once
TGTGCCAGCAGCTTAAGCAGGGATGGCTACAATGAGCAGTTCTTC
CASSLSRDGYNEQFF
>TRBV5-1|TRBJ1-5|.|.
TGCGCCAGCAGTCTCGGGGAGCCAAATCAGCCCCAGCATTTT
CASSLGEPNQPQHF
>TRBV14|TRBJ1-2|.|.
TGTGCCAGCAGCCCCGGACACCGTCGAGGCTACACCTTC
CASSPGHRRGYTF
>TRBV5-1|TRBJ2-7|.|.
TGCGCCAGCAGCTTGGAGGCCGGGTACTACGAGCAGTACTTC
CASSLEAGYYEQYF
>TRBV20-1|TRBJ2-1|TRBD1|few
TGCAGTGCTAGTAGAGGACAGGGCGACTATGAGCAGTTCTTC
CSASRGQGDYEQFF
>TRBV19|TRBJ2-5|TRBD2|.
TGTGCCAGTAGTATGACTAGCGGGGTTCACCAAGAGACCCAGTACTTC
CASSMTSGVHQETQYF
>TRBV9|TRBJ2-1|.|.
TGTGCCAGCAGCTCATTCCCGGGACTTAGGGTCAATGAGCAGTTCTTC
CASSSFPGLRVNEQFF
>TRBV2|TRBJ1-6|TRBD1|.
TGTGCCAGCAGCCAGGACAGGACATATTCACCCCTCCACTTT
CASSQDRTYSPLHF
>TRBV7-9|TRBJ2-7|.|.
TGTGCCAGCAGCCCTCCCGGTAGCTACGAGCAGTACTTC
CASSPPGSYEQYF
>TRBV5-1|TRBJ2-3|TRBD1|.
TGCGCCAGCAGCTTGACAGGGGGTAGCACAGATACGCAGTATTTT
CASSLTGGSTDTQYF
>TRBV5-1|TRBJ2-1|TRBD2|once
TGCGCCAGCAGGCGGACTAGCGGGGAATACAATGAGCAGTTCTTC
CASRRTSGEYNEQFF
>TRBV5-4|TRBJ2-3|.|few
TGTGCCAGCAGCCAGAGGACAGCCGGAAGCACAGATACGCAGTATTTT
CASSQRTAGSTDTQYF
>TRBV21-1|TRBJ1-5|.|.
TGTGCCAGCAGCAAAGAAGTGGGGGGGCCCCAGCATTTT
CASSKEVGGPQHF
>TRBV3-1/TRBV3-2|TRBJ1-1|TRBD1|.
TGTGCCAGCAGCTTCCGGGACAGGGGGAACACTGAAGCTTTCTTT
CASSFRDRGNTEAFF
>TRBV7-3|TRBJ1-2|.|.
TGTGCCAGCAGCCCTGGGGGGGGCGCCACCTGGGGCTACACCTTC
CASSPGGGATWGYTF
>TRBV19|TRBJ1-5|TRBD1|once
TGTGCCAGTAGTAGGACAGGGGGCAATAATCAGCCCCAGCATTTT
CASSRTGGNNQPQHF
>TRBV24-1|TRBJ2-3|.|.
TGTGCCACCAGTGATTCCCAGACTAGTCTCACAGATACGCAGTATTTT
CATSDSQTSLTDTQYF
>TRBV15|TRBJ1-3|TRBD1|.
TGTGCCACCAGCAGGAGAGGGACAGCTGGAAACACCATATATTTT
CATSRRGTAGNTIYF
>TRBV5-1|TRBJ2-2|.|many
TGCGCCAGCAGCTTGGAGACCCGGGGGTCGAACACCGGGGAGCTGTTTTTT
CASSLETRGSNTGELFF
>TRBV7-9|TRBJ2-1|TRBD2|.
TGTGCCACCACTAAGCGGGGCCTCAATGAGCAGTTCTTC
CATTKRGLNEQFF
>TRBV7-2|TRBJ1-2|.|.
TGTGCCAGCATATGGGGAGTCTATGGCTACACCTTC
CASIWGVYGYTF
>TRBV5-5|TRBJ1-1|.|.
TGTGCCAGCAGCCCACACGTCCGGGGGGTGACTGAAGCTTTCTTT
CASSPHVRGVTEAFF
>TRBV19|TRBJ2-1|TRBD2|.
TGTGCCAGTAGTATAGGGGGGGGACCCTCCTATGAGCAGTTCTTC
CASSIGGGPSYEQFF
>TRBV5-6|TRBJ1-1|TRBD1|.
TGTGCCAGCAGCTCCGAGAACAGGGGAAACACTGAAGCTTTCTTT
CASSSENRGNTEAFF
>TRBV10-3|TRBJ1-2|.|.
TGTGCCATCAGTGAGTCTTGGGGGGGTGACACTAACTATGGCTACACCTTC
CAISESWGGDTNYGYTF
>TRBV12-3/TRBV12-4|TRBJ1-2|.|.
TGTGCCAGCAGTCCCCTCCACACCTTC
CASSPLHTF
>TRBV13|TRBJ2-1|TRBD1|.
TGTGCCAGCAGCCGCAGGACAGGGTTCGTCTATGAGCAGTTCTTC
CASSRRTGFVYEQFF
>TRBV6-5|TRBJ1-1|.|few
TGTGCCAGCAGTTACTTGGGGGCTAGCACTGAAGCTTTCTTT
CASSYLGASTEAFF